The 11 T cell receptor beta chains listed next were all sequenced from one sample in a study of T cell responses to AZD1222 COVID-19 vaccine. The assay was immunoSEQ multiplex PCR, and TCRdb's table has in-frame clones only and misses some. The sample includes around 120,000 clones, around 92% of them seen just once. Specimen: peripheral blood, collected on day 0 of AZD1222 vaccination. The receptors shown here come from an adult in good health.

The gene calls are TRBV7-9 and TRBJ2-1, with 8 bases that match TRBD1. Germline V gene lookup returns CDR1 SEHNR and CDR2 FQNEAQ (reference sequence). The CDR3 covers 12 residues. The trim removed 4 bases at V and 12 bases at J, leaving 5 bases unmatched. The CDR3 protein is CASSSSGGRQFF. The DNA of the CDR3 is TGTGCCAGCAGCTCCTCAGGGGGCAGGCAGTTCTTC.

J is TRBJ2-1 and V is TRBV27, with D hard to call. Trimming cost V 6 bases and J 7 bases, with 10 bases left between them. The CDR3 totals 12 residues. The V gene's germline CDR1 is MNHEY and CDR2 SMNVEV (reference sequence). The CDR3 reads CASSQRVNEQFF. CDR3 nucleotide sequence: TGTGCCAGCAGCCAAAGGGTTAATGAGCAGTTCTTC.

The J gene is TRBJ1-5, the V gene TRBV6-5; unclear D gene. Trimming removed 6 bases at V and 4 bases at J, with 10 bases between. This CDR3 comprises 13 residues. Germline V gene data show CDR1 as MNHEY and CDR2 as SVGAGI. The CDR3 loop reads CASRPDPNQPQHF. For the CDR3, the DNA is TGTGCCAGCAGGCCCGATCCAAATCAGCCCCAGCATTTT.

The chain uses TRBV5-6 and TRBJ2-7; D possibly corresponds to TRBD2 (6 bases). The CDR3 loop spans 15 amino acids. The germline V and J ends were trimmed by 5 bases and 5 bases, with 20 bases remaining between them. Germline CDR1 reads SGHDT; CDR2 reads YYEEEE. The chain's CDR3 is CASRQPGRGRNEQYF. For the CDR3, the DNA is TGTGCCAGCAGACAACCGGGACGGGGGAGGAACGAGCAGTACTTC.

The chain has TRBV5-1 and TRBJ2-1; maybe TRBD1 (6 bases). CDR1 is SGHRS, CDR2 YFSETQ, per germline. The CDR3 covers 15 residues. V lost 1 base to trimming and J lost 5 bases, with 13 bases between them. The CDR3 DNA is TGCGCCAGCAGCTTGTATCAGGGGAACAACAATGAGCAGTTCTTC. Protein sequence: CASSLYQGNNNEQFF. Full variable domain (rest looked up from reference TRBV5-1 and TRBJ2-1): KAGVTQTPRYLIKTRGQQVTLSCSPISGHRSVSWYQQTPGQGLQFLFEYFSETQRNKGNFPGRFSGRQFSNSRSEMNVSTLELGDSALYLCASSLYQGNNNEQFFGPGTRLTVL.

The chain links TRBV9 to TRBJ2-2; unclear D gene. CDR1 and CDR2 (germline): SGDLS, YYNGEE. Trimming pared 0 bases from V and 7 bases from J, leaving 7 bases between. CDR3 length: 13 residues. In DNA form, the CDR3 reads TGTGCCAGCAGCGTAGAGTGGGTCGGGGAGCTGTTTTTT. Translation gives CASSVEWVGELFF.

This chain links TRBV2 with TRBJ1-2; TRBD1 matches at 12 bases. The CDR3 spans 14 residues. CDR1 SNHLY and CDR2 FYNNEI come from the germline V gene. Trimming took 6 bases from V and 7 from J; bases not matched to a gene: 6. This chain's CDR3 is CASRAGQGAGGYTF. The CDR3 DNA follows: TGTGCCAGCAGGGCGGGACAGGGGGCAGGTGGCTACACCTTC.

In its sample, this clone was seen once. The chain carries TRBV5-1 and TRBJ2-1; D may be TRBD1 (5 bases). CDR3 length equals 14 residues. The ends were cut back, 5 bases at V and 6 bases at J, with 15 bases in the middle. The germline V gene encodes CDR1 SGHRS and CDR2 YFSETQ. For the CDR3, the DNA is TGCGCCAGCAGTGGGCAGGGTGGTGGCAATGAGCAGTTCTTC. Protein sequence: CASSGQGGGNEQFF.

The chain is built from TRBV5-5 and TRBJ1-1, with D maybe TRBD1 (6 bases). Deletions cut 1 base from V and 6 bases from J, with 10 bases between. Germline values: CDR1 SGHKS, CDR2 YYEKEE (reference sequence). The CDR3 length is 13 residues. Written as DNA, the CDR3 is TGTGCCAGCAGCTTGACAGGGAAGGCTGAAGCTTTCTTT. Its translation is CASSLTGKAEAFF. Supplemented by reference TRBV5-5 and TRBJ1-1, the full variable domain reads DAGVTQSPTHLIKTRGQQVTLRCSPISGHKSVSWYQQVLGQGPQFIFQYYEKEERGRGNFPDRFSARQFPNYSSELNVNALLLGDSALYLCASSLTGKAEAFFGQGTRLTVV.

The chain has TRBV7-3 and TRBJ2-3, with D maybe TRBD2 (6 bases). CDR1 SGHTA and CDR2 FQGTGA come from the germline V gene. The V and J ends lost 3 bases and 4 bases respectively, with 17 bases between them. This CDR3 spans 16 amino acids. For the CDR3, the DNA is TGTGCCAGCAGCTTCCGGACCGGGAGTGGGTCAGATACGCAGTATTTT. Translation gives CASSFRTGSGSDTQYF.

The V call is TRBV10-3, the J call TRBJ1-2; the D gene is possibly TRBD1 (6 bases). The ends were cut back, 11 bases at V and 0 bases at J, with 10 bases in the middle. Per germline, CDR1 ENHRY and CDR2 SYGVKD. The CDR3 has 12 amino acids. For the CDR3, the DNA is TGTGCCGCTGGGACACCTAACTATGGCTACACCTTC. This gives the protein CAAGTPNYGYTF.